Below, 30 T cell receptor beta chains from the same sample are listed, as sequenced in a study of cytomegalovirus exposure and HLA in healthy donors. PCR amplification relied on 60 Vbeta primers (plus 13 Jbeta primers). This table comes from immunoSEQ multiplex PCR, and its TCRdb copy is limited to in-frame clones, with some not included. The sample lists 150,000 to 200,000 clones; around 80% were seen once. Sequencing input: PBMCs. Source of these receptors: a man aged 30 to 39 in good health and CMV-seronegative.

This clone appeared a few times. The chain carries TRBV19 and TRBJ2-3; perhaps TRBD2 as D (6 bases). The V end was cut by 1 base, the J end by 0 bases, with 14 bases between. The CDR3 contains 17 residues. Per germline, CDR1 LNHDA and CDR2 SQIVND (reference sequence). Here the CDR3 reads CASSIGPSGSSTDTQYF. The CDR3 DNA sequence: TGTGCCAGTAGTATAGGTCCGAGCGGGTCTAGCACAGATACGCAGTATTTT.

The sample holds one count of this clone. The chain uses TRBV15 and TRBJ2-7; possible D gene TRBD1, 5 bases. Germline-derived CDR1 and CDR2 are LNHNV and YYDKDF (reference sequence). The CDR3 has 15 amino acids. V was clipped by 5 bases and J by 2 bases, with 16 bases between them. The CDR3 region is CATSGSRTQAYEQYF. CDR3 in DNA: TGTGCCACCAGCGGCTCTCGGACACAAGCCTACGAGCAGTACTTC.

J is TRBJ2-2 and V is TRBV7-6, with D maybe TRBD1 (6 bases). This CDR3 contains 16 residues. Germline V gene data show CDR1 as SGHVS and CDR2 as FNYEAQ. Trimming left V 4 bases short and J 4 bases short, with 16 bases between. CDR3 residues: CASSSSISQGTGELFF. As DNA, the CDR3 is TGTGCCAGCAGCTCTTCAATATCACAGGGCACCGGGGAGCTGTTTTTT.

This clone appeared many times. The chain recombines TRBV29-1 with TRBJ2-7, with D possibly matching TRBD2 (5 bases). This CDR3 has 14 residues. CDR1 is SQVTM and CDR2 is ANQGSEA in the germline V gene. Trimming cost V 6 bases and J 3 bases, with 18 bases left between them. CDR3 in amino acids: CSVELNHDYYEQYF. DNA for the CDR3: TGCAGCGTCGAGTTGAATCACGACTACTACGAGCAGTACTTC.

The CDR3 sequence is CASSTGSSYEQYF. The CDR3 DNA is TGTGCCAGCAGTACAGGCAGTTCCTACGAGCAGTACTTC. This chain joins TRBV27 and TRBJ2-7; TRBD1 is a possible D gene (5 bases). Germline CDR1 is MNHEY and CDR2 is SMNVEV (reference sequence). This CDR3 is 13 amino acids long. Trimming removed 5 bases at V and 1 base at J, with 9 bases between.

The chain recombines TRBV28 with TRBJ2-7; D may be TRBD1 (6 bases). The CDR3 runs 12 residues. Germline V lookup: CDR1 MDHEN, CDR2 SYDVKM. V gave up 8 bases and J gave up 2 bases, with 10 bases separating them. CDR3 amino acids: CASGDTAYEQYF. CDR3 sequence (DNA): TGTGCCAGCGGGGACACAGCCTACGAGCAGTACTTC. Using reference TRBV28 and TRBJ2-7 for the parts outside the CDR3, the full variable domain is DVKVTQSSRYLVKRTGEKVFLECVQDMDHENMFWYRQDPGLGLRLIYFSYDVKMKEKGDIPEGYSVSREKKERFSLILESASTNQTSMYLCASGDTAYEQYFGPGTRLTVT.

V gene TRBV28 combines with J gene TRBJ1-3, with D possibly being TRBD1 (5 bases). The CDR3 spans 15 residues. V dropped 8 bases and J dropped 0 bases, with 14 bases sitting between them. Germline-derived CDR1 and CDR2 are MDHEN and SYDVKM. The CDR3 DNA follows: TGTGCCAGCTGGGGGGGGAAATCCTCTGGAAACACCATATATTTT. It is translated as CASWGGKSSGNTIYF.

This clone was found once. CDR3 nucleotides: TGCGCCACCTCGATGACAGGGAGGTTGCAAGAGACCCAGTACTTC. Amino acids: CATSMTGRLQETQYF. J is TRBJ2-5 and V is TRBV5-1; D is possibly TRBD1 (7 bases). CDR1 and CDR2 from the germline V gene are SGHRS and YFSETQ. Deletions cut 9 bases from V and 2 bases from J, with 20 bases between. The CDR3 totals 15 residues.

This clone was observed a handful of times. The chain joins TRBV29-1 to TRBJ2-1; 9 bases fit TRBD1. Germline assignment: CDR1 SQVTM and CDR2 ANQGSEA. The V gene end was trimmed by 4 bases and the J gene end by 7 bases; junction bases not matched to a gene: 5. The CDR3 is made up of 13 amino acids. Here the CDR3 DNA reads TGCAGCGTTGTGAGACAGGGGGGGAATGAGCAGTTCTTC. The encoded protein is CSVVRQGGNEQFF.

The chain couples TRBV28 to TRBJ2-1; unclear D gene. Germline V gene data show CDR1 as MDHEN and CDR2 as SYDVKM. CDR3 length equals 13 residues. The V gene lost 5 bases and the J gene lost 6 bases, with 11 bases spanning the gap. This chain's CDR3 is CASSKLSGNEQFF. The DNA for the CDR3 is TGTGCCAGCAGTAAATTGTCCGGCAATGAGCAGTTCTTC.

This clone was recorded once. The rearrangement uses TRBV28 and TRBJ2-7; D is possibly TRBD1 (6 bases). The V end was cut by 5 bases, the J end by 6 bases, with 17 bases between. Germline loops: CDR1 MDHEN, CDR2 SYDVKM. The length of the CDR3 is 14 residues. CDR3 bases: TGTGCCAGCAGTGCCGGGACAATCCCTACCGAGCAGTACTTC. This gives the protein CASSAGTIPTEQYF. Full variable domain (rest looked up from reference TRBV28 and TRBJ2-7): DVKVTQSSRYLVKRTGEKVFLECVQDMDHENMFWYRQDPGLGLRLIYFSYDVKMKEKGDIPEGYSVSREKKERFSLILESASTNQTSMYLCASSAGTIPTEQYFGPGTRLTVT.

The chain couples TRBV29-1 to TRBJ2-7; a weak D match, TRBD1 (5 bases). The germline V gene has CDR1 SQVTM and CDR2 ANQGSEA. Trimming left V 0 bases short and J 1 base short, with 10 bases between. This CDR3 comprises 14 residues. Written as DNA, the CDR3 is TGCAGCGTTGAAGAGCCCGACAGATCCTACGAGCAGTACTTC. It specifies CSVEEPDRSYEQYF.

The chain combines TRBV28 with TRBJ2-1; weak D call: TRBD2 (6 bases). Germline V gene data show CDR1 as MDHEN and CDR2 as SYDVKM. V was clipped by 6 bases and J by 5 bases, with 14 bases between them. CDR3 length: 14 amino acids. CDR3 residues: CASREGARNNEQFF. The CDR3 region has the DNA TGTGCCAGCAGGGAGGGAGCGCGTAACAATGAGCAGTTCTTC.

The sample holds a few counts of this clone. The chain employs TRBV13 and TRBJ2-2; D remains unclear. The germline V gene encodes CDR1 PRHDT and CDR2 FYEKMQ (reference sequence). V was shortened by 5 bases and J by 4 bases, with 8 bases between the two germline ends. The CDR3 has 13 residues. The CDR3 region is CASSLFSTGELFF. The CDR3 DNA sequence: TGTGCCAGCAGCCTTTTCAGCACCGGGGAGCTGTTTTTT.

CDR3 nucleotides: TGTGCCAGCAGCGACCTCGCGGGAAGGTCCTACAATGAGCAGTTCTTC. Encoded protein: CASSDLAGRSYNEQFF. This rearrangement joins TRBV11-2 to TRBJ2-1; D possibly corresponds to TRBD2 (6 bases). The CDR3 runs to 16 residues. V lost 5 bases and J lost 1, with 15 bases in between. Germline V CDR1 and CDR2: SGHAT, FQNNGV.

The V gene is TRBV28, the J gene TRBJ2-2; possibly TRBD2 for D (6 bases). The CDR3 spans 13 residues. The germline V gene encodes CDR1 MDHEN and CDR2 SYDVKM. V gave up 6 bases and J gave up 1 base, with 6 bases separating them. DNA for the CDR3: TGTGCCAGCAGAGCGGGGAACACCGGGGAGCTGTTTTTT. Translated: CASRAGNTGELFF.

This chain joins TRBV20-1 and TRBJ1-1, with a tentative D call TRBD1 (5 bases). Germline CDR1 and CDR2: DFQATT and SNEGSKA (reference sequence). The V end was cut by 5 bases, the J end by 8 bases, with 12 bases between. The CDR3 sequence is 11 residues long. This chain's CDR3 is CSAYYQGEAFF. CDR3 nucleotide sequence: TGCAGTGCTTACTACCAGGGAGAAGCTTTCTTT.

CDR3 sequence: CASSQDLGQGAHNEQFF. As DNA, the CDR3 is TGTGCCAGCAGCCAAGATCTTGGACAGGGGGCGCACAATGAGCAGTTCTTC. The chain is built from TRBV4-2 and TRBJ2-1; 11 nucleotides match TRBD1. V shed 0 bases, J shed 5 bases, and the junction held 6 bases outside the gene matches. Germline V gene lookup returns CDR1 LGHNA and CDR2 YNFKEQ. This CDR3 spans 17 amino acids.

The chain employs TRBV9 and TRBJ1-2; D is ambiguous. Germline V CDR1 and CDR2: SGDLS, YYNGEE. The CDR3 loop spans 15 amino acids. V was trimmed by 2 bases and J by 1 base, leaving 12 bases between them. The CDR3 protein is CASSVVFPSNYGYTF. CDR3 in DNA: TGTGCCAGCAGCGTGGTTTTTCCCAGTAACTATGGCTACACCTTC.

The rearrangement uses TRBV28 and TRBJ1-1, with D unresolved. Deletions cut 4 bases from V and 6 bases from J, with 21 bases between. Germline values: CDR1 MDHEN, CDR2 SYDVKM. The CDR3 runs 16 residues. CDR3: CASSSNSLSGVSEAFF. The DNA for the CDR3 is TGTGCCAGCAGTTCGAATTCCCTCTCCGGAGTTTCTGAAGCTTTCTTT.

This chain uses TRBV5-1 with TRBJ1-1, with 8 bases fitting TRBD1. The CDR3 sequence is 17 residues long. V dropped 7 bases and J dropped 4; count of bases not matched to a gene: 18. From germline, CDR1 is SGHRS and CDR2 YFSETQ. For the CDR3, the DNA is TGCGCCAGCGGGACAGAGGTAGGGGACAGGAGGGGCACTGAAGCTTTCTTT. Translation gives CASGTEVGDRRGTEAFF. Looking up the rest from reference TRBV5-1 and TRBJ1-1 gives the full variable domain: KAGVTQTPRYLIKTRGQQVTLSCSPISGHRSVSWYQQTPGQGLQFLFEYFSETQRNKGNFPGRFSGRQFSNSRSEMNVSTLELGDSALYLCASGTEVGDRRGTEAFFGQGTRLTVV.

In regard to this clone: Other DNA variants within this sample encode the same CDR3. CDR3 amino acids: CASSYPLSEQFF. The DNA of the CDR3 is TGTGCCAGCAGTTACCCCCTTAGTGAGCAGTTCTTC. The genes are TRBV6-5 and TRBJ2-1; D remains ambiguous. Trimming took off 2 bases at V and 9 bases at J, with 8 bases between the two ends. Germline CDR1 and CDR2: MNHEY and SVGAGI. The length of the CDR3 is 12 residues.

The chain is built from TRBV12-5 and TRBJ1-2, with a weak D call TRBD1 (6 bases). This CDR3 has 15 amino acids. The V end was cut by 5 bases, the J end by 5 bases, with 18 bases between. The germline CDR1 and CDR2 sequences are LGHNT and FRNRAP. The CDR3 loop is CASGPSRGGPYGYTF. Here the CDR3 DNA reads TGTGCTAGTGGTCCTTCAAGGGGGGGGCCGTATGGCTACACCTTC. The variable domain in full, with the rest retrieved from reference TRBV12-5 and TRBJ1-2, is DARVTQTPRHKVTEMGQEVTMRCQPILGHNTVFWYRQTMMQGLELLAYFRNRAPLDDSGMPKDRFSAEMPDATLATLKIQPSEPRDSAVYFCASGPSRGGPYGYTFGSGTRLTVV.

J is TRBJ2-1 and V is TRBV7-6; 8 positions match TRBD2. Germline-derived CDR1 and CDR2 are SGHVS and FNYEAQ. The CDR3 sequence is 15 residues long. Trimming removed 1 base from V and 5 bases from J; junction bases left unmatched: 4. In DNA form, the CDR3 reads TGTGCCAGCAGCTTAGTCGGGAGGGCCCACAATGAGCAGTTCTTC. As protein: CASSLVGRAHNEQFF. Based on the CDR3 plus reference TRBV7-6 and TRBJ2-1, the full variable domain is GAGVSQSPRYKVTKRGQDVALRCDPISGHVSLYWYRQALGQGPEFLTYFNYEAQQDKSGLPNDRFSAERPEGSISTLTIQRTEQRDSAMYRCASSLVGRAHNEQFFGPGTRLTVL.

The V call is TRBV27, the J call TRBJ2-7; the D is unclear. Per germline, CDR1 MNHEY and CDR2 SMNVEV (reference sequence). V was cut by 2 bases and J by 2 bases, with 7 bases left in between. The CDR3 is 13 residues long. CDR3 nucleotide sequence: TGTGCCAGCAGTTTAGGTCTAGCCTACGAGCAGTACTTC. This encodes CASSLGLAYEQYF.

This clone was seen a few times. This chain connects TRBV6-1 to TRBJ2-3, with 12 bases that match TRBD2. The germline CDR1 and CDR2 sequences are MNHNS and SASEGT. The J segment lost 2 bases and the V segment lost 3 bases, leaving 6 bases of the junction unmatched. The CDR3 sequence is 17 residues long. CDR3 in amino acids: CASSELAGGPITDTQYF. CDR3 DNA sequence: TGTGCCAGCAGTGAGCTAGCGGGAGGGCCTATCACAGATACGCAGTATTTT.

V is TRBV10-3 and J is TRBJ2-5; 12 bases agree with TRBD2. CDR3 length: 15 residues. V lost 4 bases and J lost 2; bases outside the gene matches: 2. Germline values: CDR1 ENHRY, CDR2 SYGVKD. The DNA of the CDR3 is TGTGCCATCAGTGGACTAGCGGGAGAACAAGAGACCCAGTACTTC. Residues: CAISGLAGEQETQYF.

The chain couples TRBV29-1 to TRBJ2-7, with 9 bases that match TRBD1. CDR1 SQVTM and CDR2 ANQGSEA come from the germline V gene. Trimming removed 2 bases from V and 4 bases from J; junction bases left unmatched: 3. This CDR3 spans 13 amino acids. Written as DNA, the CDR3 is TGCAGCGTTGAAACAGGGGGCGGTTACGAGCAGTACTTC. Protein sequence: CSVETGGGYEQYF.

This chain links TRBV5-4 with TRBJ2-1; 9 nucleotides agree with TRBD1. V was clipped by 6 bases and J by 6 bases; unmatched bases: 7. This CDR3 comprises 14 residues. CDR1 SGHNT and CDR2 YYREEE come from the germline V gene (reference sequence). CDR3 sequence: CASTPGQGSNEQFF. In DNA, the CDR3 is TGTGCCAGCACCCCGGGACAGGGCTCCAATGAGCAGTTCTTC.

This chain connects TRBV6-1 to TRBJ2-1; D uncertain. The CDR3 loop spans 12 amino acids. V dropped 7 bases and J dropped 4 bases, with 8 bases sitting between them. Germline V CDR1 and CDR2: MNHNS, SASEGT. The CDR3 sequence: CASIDPYNEQFF. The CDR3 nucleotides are TGTGCCAGCATTGACCCTTACAATGAGCAGTTCTTC.